This TCR beta chain emerged from a study of graft-versus-host responses after intestinal transplantation. Concerning this clone itself: Its matching antigen is unknown.

Study-level findings and limits: In recipient marrow, GvH clones were found, and some appeared first in ileum or blood. High graft-versus-host to host-versus-graft clonal ratios were found in allografts of patients who had graft-donor T cell macrochimerism.

Deletions cut 6 bases from V and 0 bases from J, with 15 bases between. This CDR3 is built from 16 residues. Germline loops: CDR1 MRHNA, CDR2 SNTAGT. Method: immunoSEQ multiplex PCR; TCRdb's copy keeps in-frame clones and lacks some. Here the sample spans roughly 90,000 clones, under 95% being singletons. The TCR originated in a human donor who received an intestinal transplant. The specimen was unstimulated CD8+ T cells sorted from spleen or lymph node cells, collected before intestinal transplant. V and J are TRBV6-4 and TRBJ1-3, with a weak D call TRBD1 (5 bases). The CDR3 sequence: CASSPGLKISGNTIYF. The CDR3 DNA reads as TGTGCCAGCAGCCCGGGACTCAAAATCTCTGGAAACACCATATATTTT.